The entry below gives a single TCR beta chain sequence along with its context. The CDR3 runs to 15 residues. V was clipped by 6 bases and J by 7 bases, with 16 bases between them. Germline V gene sequence: CDR1 SNHLY, CDR2 FYNNEI. This sample stems from a study of blood T cell repertoires in COVID-19. Study as a whole: From T cells, B-cell-depleted T cells, or PBMCs came the material, which was cDNA or gDNA.

Profiled with immunoSEQ multiplex PCR; TCRdb holds only in-frame clones, not every one. Of a few hundred thousand clones listed, more than 80% are singletons. Seattle patient enrollment occurred during active infection, with longitudinal follow-up thereafter. V is TRBV2 and J is TRBJ1-6, with a tentative D call TRBD1 (5 bases). The clonotype was recovered from a woman in her forties or fifties with COVID-19, enrolled during active disease. Source material: peripheral blood. CDR3 sequence (DNA): TGTGCCAGCAGAACTCTGGCAGGGAGGAATTCACCCCTCCACTTT. This translates into CASRTLAGRNSPLHF.